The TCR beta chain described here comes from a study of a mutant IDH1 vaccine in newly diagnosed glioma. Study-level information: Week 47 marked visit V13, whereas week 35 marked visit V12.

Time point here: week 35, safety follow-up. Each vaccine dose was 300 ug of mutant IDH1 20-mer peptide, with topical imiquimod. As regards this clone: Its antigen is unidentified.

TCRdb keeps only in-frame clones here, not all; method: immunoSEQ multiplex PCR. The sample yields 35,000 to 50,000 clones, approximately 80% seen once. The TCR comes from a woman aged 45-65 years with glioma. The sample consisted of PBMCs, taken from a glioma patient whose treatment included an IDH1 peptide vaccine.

The CDR3 sequence is CAHSSPGGLSSGGYTF. DNA of the CDR3: TGTGCCCACAGCAGCCCCGGGGGTCTCAGTAGTGGGGGCTACACCTTC. The V call is TRBV5-4, the J call TRBJ1-2; possible D gene TRBD1, 5 bases. The CDR3 has 16 amino acids. From germline, CDR1 is SGHNT and CDR2 YYREEE (reference sequence). V was shortened by 10 bases and J by 8 bases, with 30 bases between the two germline ends.